This T cell receptor beta chain was profiled in a study of T cells in Graves' hyperthyroidism and ophthalmopathy. Study-level points and caveats: Blood also held most thyroid clonotypes expanded beyond 0.001.

The CDR3 loop spans 15 amino acids. CDR1 is SGHAT, CDR2 FQNNGV, per germline. Trimming took off 1 base at V and 2 bases at J, with 11 bases between the two ends. This clonotype was counted ten times or more. The antigen remains unidentified. The CDR3 regions of TCR beta were amplified from RNA transcripts. Primed by the HTBI set, a first-round RT-PCR was run on the TCR CDR3. TCRdb used MiXCR to reprocess the multiplex PCR reads, holding one entry per CDR3 protein. The profile covers under 350,000 distinct CDR3 sequences, with approximately 15% appearing a single time and just over 55% taken by the ten largest. Patients with uncontrolled infections, other autoimmune diseases, pregnancy or lactation were excluded. PBMCs were obtained from approximately 9.2 ml fresh peripheral blood.

The sample consisted of blood. This clonotype was sampled from a woman in her sixties or seventies with Graves' ophthalmopathy. The V and J genes are TRBV11-2 and TRBJ1-2; D is ambiguous. CDR3 in amino acids: CASSLAGELNYGYTF. CDR3 coding DNA: TGTGCCAGCAGCTTAGCCGGGGAGTTGAACTATGGCTACACCTTC.